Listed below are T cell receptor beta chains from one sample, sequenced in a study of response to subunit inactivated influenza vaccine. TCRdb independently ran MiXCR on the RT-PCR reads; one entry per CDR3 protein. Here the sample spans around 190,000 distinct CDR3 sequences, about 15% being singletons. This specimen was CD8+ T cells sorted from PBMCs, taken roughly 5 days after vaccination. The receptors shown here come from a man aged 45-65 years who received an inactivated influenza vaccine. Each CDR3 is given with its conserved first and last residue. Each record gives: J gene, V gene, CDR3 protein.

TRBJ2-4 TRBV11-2 CASSVGLAAKNIQYF
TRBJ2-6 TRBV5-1 CASSWTASSGANVLTF
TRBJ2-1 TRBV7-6 CASSPSGGSYNEQFF
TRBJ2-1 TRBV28 CASKLPGISNEQFF
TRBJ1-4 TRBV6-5 CASSYTAATNEKLFF
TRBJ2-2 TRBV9 CASSVGRGELFF
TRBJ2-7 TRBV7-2 CASSFLSASEASYEQYF
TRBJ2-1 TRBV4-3 CASSQADGRPPDYNEQFF
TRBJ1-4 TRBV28 CASSRQTNEKLFF
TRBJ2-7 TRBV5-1 CARTDRLSSYEQYF
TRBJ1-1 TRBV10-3 CAIGTPNTEAFF
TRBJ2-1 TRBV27 CASSLSGVNEQFF
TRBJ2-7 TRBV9 CASSVATSGSSYEQYF
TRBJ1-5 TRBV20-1 CSARDRAHLGAQHF
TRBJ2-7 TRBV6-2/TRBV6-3 CASSYITHEQYF
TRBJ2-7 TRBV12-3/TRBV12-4 CASSLGTNYEQYF
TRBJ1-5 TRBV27 CASSLLGTEGTNQPQHF
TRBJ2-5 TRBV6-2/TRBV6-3 CASSYSRGGETQYF
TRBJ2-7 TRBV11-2 CASSFRLKIAGEAYEQYF
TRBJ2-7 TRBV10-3 CAISEDRDAYEQYF
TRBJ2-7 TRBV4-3 CASSHLTGSYEQYF
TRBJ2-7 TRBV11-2 CASTPLSEQYF
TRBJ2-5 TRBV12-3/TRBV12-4 CASILDDNQETQYF
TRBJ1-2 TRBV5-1 CASSLGPEVTGKNYGYTF
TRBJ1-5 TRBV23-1 CASSQGTGGDWDQPQHF
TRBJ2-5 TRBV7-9 CASSFVRPGETQYF
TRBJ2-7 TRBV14 CASSQDQGALYEQYF
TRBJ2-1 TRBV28 CASSKFRGGPYNEQFF
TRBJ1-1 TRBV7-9 CASSLNAWEAFF
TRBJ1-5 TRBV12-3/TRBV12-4 CASSITGQGLSQPQHF
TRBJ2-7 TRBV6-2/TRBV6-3 CASSYGLTGGKYEQYF
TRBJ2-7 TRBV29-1 CSVGLDYEQYF
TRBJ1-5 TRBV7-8 CASREGGVNQPQHF